The TCR beta chain described here comes from a study of T cells in Graves' hyperthyroidism and ophthalmopathy. Overall study findings and caveats: The blood repertoire included most of the expanded thyroid clonotypes above 0.001.

Template material for amplifying TCR beta CDR3 regions consisted of RNA transcripts. HTBI primers drove first-round RT-PCR of the TCR CDR3. TCRdb passed the multiplex PCR reads through MiXCR, listing each CDR3 protein once. The sample records some 300,000 distinct CDR3 sequences, around 17% being singletons. As regards this clonotype: Antigen: not known.

Around 9.9 ml of fresh peripheral blood supplied the PBMCs. The CDR3 consists of 17 residues. J was trimmed by 2 bases and V by 2 bases; bases with no gene match: 4. CDR1 and CDR2 (germline): SGHVS, FNYEAQ. The sequence was obtained from a man aged 25-45 years with Graves' hyperthyroidism. This sequence joins TRBV7-6 and TRBJ2-3; the match to TRBD2 covers 13 bases. The sample comprised blood. CDR3 in amino acids: CASSLTGLAGATDTQYF. CDR3 coding DNA: TGTGCCAGCAGCTTAACCGGACTAGCGGGAGCCACAGATACGCAGTATTTT.